This T cell receptor (beta chain) came from a study of OX40 agonist ivuxolimab in advanced cancers. General study results and limits: Doses of 0.1 to 3.0 mg/kg were accompanied by clonal expansion of CD4+ and CD8+ blood T cells by week 6.

The assay was immunoSEQ multiplex PCR, and TCRdb's table has in-frame clones only and misses some. The sample contains roughly 57,000 clones, 84% of which appear only once. Remarks on this clone: The antigen remains unidentified.

V lost 4 bases and J 2 bases, leaving 17 bases between the germline ends. Germline CDR1 is GTSNPN and CDR2 is SVGIG (reference sequence). This CDR3 is 15 amino acids long. The sequence was obtained from an adult with an advanced solid tumor such as melanoma, head and neck, liver or kidney cancer. The source was CD4+ or CD8+ T cells sorted from blood, collected in a trial of the OX40 agonist ivuxolimab. The rearrangement joins TRBV30 to TRBJ2-5, with D possibly TRBD1 on 5 matching bases. Written as DNA, the CDR3 is TGTGCCTGGACCTTCCAGGGCTCTCGGCAAGAGACCCAGTACTTC. As protein: CAWTFQGSRQETQYF. Complete variable domain (other parts from reference TRBV30 and TRBJ2-5): SQTIHQWPATLVQPVGSPLSLECTVEGTSNPNLYWYRQAAGRGLQLLFYSVGIGQISSEVPQNLSASRPQDRQFILSSKKLLLSDSGFYLCAWTFQGSRQETQYFGPGTRLLVL.